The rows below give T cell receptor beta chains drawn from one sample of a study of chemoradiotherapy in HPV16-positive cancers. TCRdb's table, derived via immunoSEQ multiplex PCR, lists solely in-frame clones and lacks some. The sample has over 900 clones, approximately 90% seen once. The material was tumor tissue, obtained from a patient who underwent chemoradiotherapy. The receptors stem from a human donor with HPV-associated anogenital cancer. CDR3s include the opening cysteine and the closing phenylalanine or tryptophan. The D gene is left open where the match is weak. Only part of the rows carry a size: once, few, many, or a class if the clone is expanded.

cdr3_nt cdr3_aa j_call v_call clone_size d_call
TGTGCCAGCAGCTTAGGGGATGAGCAGTTCTTC CASSLGDEQFF TRBJ2-1 TRBV13 - -
TGTGCCAGCAGCGTAAGGTCAGGGACAGTTAACACCGGGGAGCTGTTTTTT CASSVRSGTVNTGELFF TRBJ2-2 TRBV13 - TRBD1
TGTGCCAGCAGATCGGGAGAGGCCGGGGAGCTGTTTTTT CASRSGEAGELFF TRBJ2-2 TRBV27 - -
TGTGCCAGTAGTATCAGGTCCCAGGACGAGCAGTACTTC CASSIRSQDEQYF TRBJ2-7 TRBV19 once -
TGCAGCGTTGGAGAGCCGGGGGAGGGCCAGCCCCAGCATTTT CSVGEPGEGQPQHF TRBJ1-5 TRBV29-1 - -
TGTGCCAGCAGCTCATCCCACGAGCAGTACTTC CASSSSHEQYF TRBJ2-7 TRBV5-4 once -
TGCGCCAGCCGCCAGGGGGCGCAAAACACCGGGGAGCTGTTTTTT CASRQGAQNTGELFF TRBJ2-2 TRBV5-1 - TRBD1
TGTGCCAGCAGCGCAGGGGGACTAGCGGGGTACAATGAGCAGTTCTTC CASSAGGLAGYNEQFF TRBJ2-1 TRBV9 - TRBD2
TGCGCCAGCAGCCAAGAGTCACGGGGGGGGAGCGCCCAGCATTTT CASSQESRGGSAQHF TRBJ1-5 TRBV4-1 - -
TGTGCCAGCACCCAGGAGGACAGGGGCTATGGCTACACCTTC CASTQEDRGYGYTF TRBJ1-2 TRBV2 - TRBD1
TGCGCCAGCAGGAAGAACAAACAGGGGGCAAATTCACCCCTCCACTTT CASRKNKQGANSPLHF TRBJ1-6 TRBV10-1 - TRBD1
TGCAGCGCGAGGACAGGGGGGAACACTGAAGCTTTCTTT CSARTGGNTEAFF TRBJ1-1 TRBV29-1 - TRBD1
TGCGCCAGCAGCCAAGGGCCCCGGGCGGGGGGGTACACAGATACGCAGTATTTT CASSQGPRAGGYTDTQYF TRBJ2-3 TRBV4-1 - TRBD2
TGTGCCAGCAGTTTGAGTCCCCTCAATCAGCCCCAGCATTTT CASSLSPLNQPQHF TRBJ1-5 TRBV27 - -
TGTGCCAGCAGCTTAGCGCACCAGGTCAGATGGAACACTGAAGCTTTCTTT CASSLAHQVRWNTEAFF TRBJ1-1 TRBV7-6 few -
TGCGCCAGCAGCTTGAGACAGGGTAGTGGCTACACCTTC CASSLRQGSGYTF TRBJ1-2 TRBV5-1 - TRBD1
TGTGCCAGCAGTCGACAGGGGACATTCCCTTACAATGAGCAGTTCTTC CASSRQGTFPYNEQFF TRBJ2-1 TRBV28 - TRBD1
TGTGCCAGCTCACCTACGGACAGGGAAAGTGGGCAGTTCTTC CASSPTDRESGQFF TRBJ2-1 TRBV18 - TRBD1
TGTGCCAGCAGCCAAGACAGACGGGACCCAGCACGTGGCTACACCTTC CASSQDRRDPARGYTF TRBJ1-2 TRBV4-2 - -
TGTGCCAGCAGCCCGGGACTAGCGACAGATACGCAGTATTTT CASSPGLATDTQYF TRBJ2-3 TRBV4-2 - TRBD2
TGCAGCGCTACCGGGACTGGCTCCTACAATGAGCAGTTCTTC CSATGTGSYNEQFF TRBJ2-1 TRBV29-1 - -
TGTGCCAGCAGAATGGGCACCAGCGGGAGTAGTGTGCAGTACTTC CASRMGTSGSSVQYF TRBJ2-7 TRBV5-4 - TRBD2
TGTGCCAGCAGTGACAGGATCTCACCCCTCCACTTT CASSDRISPLHF TRBJ1-6 TRBV2 once -
TGTGCCAGCAGCTTAAGCGGGGAGACTGAAGCTTTCTTT CASSLSGETEAFF TRBJ1-1 TRBV7-2 - -
TGCAGCGTTGAAGACATAGCCGTACTGTTCTTC CSVEDIAVLFF TRBJ2-1 TRBV29-1 few -
TGTGCCAGCAGTTACGGACTAGTAAATAATGGGATGGAGACCCAGTACTTC CASSYGLVNNGMETQYF TRBJ2-5 TRBV5-5 - TRBD2
TGCGCCAGCAGTGACAGGTATAGGCAGCCCCAGCATTTT CASSDRYRQPQHF TRBJ1-5 TRBV10-2 - -
TGTGCCAGCAGCTTATATGAAACCGGGAAGTACTTC CASSLYETGKYF TRBJ2-7 TRBV7-9 - -
TGCGCCATTCGACAGGGGGCTAGGTACACTGAAGCTTTCTTT CAIRQGARYTEAFF TRBJ1-1 TRBV10-1 - TRBD1
TGTGCCAGCAGCAAAGAGGACAGGGGGCGGACCGGGGAGCTGTTTTTT CASSKEDRGRTGELFF TRBJ2-2 TRBV21-1 once -
TGTGCCAGCAGTTTCTCCCAGCGGGGGGGGGATATCGGGGAGCTGTTTTTT CASSFSQRGGDIGELFF TRBJ2-2 TRBV27 - TRBD2
TGCGCCAGCAGCTTCGGTGGGAGCTCATGGAACACTGAAGCTTTCTTT CASSFGGSSWNTEAFF TRBJ1-1 TRBV5-1 - -
TGCGCCAGCAGCTTGCAGGGCAGCAATCAGCCCCAGCATTTT CASSLQGSNQPQHF TRBJ1-5 TRBV5-1 - -
TGTGCCAGCAGATTAGCGCAGGCCTACAATGAGCAGTTCTTC CASRLAQAYNEQFF TRBJ2-1 TRBV6-1 - -
TGTGCCTGGAGCCAGGGGGCCAGTGAGACCCAGTACTTC CAWSQGASETQYF TRBJ2-5 TRBV30 - TRBD1
TGTGCCAGCAGCTTATTATCGCCGGGGGACAATGAGCAGTTCTTC CASSLLSPGDNEQFF TRBJ2-1 TRBV7-9 - -
TGTGCCATCAGTGGCAGCTCCTACGAGCAGTACTTC CAISGSSYEQYF TRBJ2-7 TRBV10-3 - -
TGTGCCAGCAGTTTAACAGGGGGGAACCCTCTTTATGGCTACACCTTC CASSLTGGNPLYGYTF TRBJ1-2 TRBV27 few TRBD1
TGTGCCAGCAGATGGACAGGGAACACTGAAGCTTTCTTT CASRWTGNTEAFF TRBJ1-1 TRBV27 - TRBD1
TGCGCCAGCAGCTTGGATGCAGGCTCTGGAAACACCATATATTTT CASSLDAGSGNTIYF TRBJ1-3 TRBV5-1 - -
TGTGCCAGCAGCCCTAGCGGGGGGCAAGGCGAGCAGTACTTC CASSPSGGQGEQYF TRBJ2-7 TRBV7-2 - TRBD2
TGTGCCAGCAGCTTCCGGGGCGACGAGACCCAGTACTTC CASSFRGDETQYF TRBJ2-5 TRBV7-2 - -
TGCGCCAGCAGCCTGGATGCAGATACGCAGTATTTT CASSLDADTQYF TRBJ2-3 TRBV5-1 - -
TGTGCCAGCGGAGGACTAGCGGCCAAAGAGACCCAGTACTTC CASGGLAAKETQYF TRBJ2-5 TRBV2 - TRBD2
TGTGCCTGGAGCTCCTCTAACTATGGCTACACCTTC CAWSSSNYGYTF TRBJ1-2 TRBV30 - -
TGCGCCAGCAGCACAGGGCGCAGCGGGGCTAGGGTAGGCGAGACCCAGTACTTC CASSTGRSGARVGETQYF TRBJ2-5 TRBV5-1 - -
TGTGCCAGCAGGGGAGAGGAGTACGAGCAGTACTTC CASRGEEYEQYF TRBJ2-7 TRBV27 - -
TGTGCCAGCGGGCAGGGACTAGGAAACGGCAATGAGCAGTTCTTC CASGQGLGNGNEQFF TRBJ2-1 TRBV6-1 - TRBD2
TGTGCCAGCAGTGGTAGGACCGCGTCAATCGACAATGAGCAGTTCTTC CASSGRTASIDNEQFF TRBJ2-1 TRBV11-3 - -
TGTGCCAGCAGCTTGTCAAACATGAACACTGAAGCTTTCTTT CASSLSNMNTEAFF TRBJ1-1 TRBV27 few -